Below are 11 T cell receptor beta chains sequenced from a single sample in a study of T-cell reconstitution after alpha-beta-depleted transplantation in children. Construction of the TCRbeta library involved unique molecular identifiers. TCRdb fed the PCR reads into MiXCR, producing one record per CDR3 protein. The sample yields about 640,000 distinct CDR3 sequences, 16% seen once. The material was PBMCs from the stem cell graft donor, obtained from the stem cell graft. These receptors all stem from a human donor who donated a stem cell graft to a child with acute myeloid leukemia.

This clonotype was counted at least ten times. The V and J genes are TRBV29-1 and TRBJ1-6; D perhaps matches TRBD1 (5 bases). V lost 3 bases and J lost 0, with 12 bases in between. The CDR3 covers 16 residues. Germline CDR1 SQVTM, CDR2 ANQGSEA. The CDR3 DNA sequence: TGCAGCGTTGAGCCGGGACCTAGCTCCTATAATTCACCCCTCCACTTT. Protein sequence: CSVEPGPSSYNSPLHF.

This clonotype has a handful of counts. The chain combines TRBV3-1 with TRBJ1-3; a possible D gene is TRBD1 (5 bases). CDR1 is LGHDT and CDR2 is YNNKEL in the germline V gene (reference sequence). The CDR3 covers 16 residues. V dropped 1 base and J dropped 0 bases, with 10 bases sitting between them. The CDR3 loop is CASSQGDGFSGNTIYF. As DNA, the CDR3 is TGTGCCAGCAGCCAAGGGGACGGCTTCTCTGGAAACACCATATATTTT.

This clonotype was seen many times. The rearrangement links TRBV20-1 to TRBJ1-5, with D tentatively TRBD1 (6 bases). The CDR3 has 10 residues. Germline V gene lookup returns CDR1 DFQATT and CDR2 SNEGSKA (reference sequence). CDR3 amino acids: CSAGDQPQHF. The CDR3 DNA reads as TGCAGCGCAGGGGATCAGCCCCAGCATTTT.

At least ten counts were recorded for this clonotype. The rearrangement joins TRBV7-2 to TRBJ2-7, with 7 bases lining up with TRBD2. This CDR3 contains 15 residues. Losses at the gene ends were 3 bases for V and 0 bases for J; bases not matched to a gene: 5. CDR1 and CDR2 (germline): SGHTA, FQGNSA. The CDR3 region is CASSLGLAVSYEQYF. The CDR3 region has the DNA TGTGCCAGCAGCTTGGGCCTAGCGGTCTCCTACGAGCAGTACTTC.

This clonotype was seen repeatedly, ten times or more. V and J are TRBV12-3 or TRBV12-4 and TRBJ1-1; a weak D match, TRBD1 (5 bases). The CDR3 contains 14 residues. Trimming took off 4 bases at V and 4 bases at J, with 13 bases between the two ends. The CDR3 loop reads CASSSQGIVTEAFF. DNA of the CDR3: TGTGCCAGCAGTTCTCAGGGAATAGTCACTGAAGCTTTCTTT.

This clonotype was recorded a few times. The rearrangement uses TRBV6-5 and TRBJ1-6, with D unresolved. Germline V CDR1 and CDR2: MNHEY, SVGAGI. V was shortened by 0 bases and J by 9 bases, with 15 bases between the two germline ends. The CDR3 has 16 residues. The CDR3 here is CASSYSTSSEGSPLHF. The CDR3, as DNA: TGTGCCAGCAGTTACTCGACCTCGTCAGAGGGTTCACCCCTCCACTTT.

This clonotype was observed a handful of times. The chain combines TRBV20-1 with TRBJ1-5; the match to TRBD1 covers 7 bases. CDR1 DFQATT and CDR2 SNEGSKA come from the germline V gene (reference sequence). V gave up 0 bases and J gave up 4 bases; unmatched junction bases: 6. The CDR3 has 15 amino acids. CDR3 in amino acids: CSARDGGQLNQPQHF. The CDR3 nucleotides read TGCAGTGCTAGAGATGGGGGACAGTTAAATCAGCCCCAGCATTTT.

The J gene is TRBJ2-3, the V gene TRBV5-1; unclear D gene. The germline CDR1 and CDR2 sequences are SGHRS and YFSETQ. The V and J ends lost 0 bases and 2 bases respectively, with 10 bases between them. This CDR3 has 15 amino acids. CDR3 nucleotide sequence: TGCGCCAGCAGCTTGGATCAGATCCACACAGATACGCAGTATTTT. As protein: CASSLDQIHTDTQYF. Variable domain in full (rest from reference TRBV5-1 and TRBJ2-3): KAGVTQTPRYLIKTRGQQVTLSCSPISGHRSVSWYQQTPGQGLQFLFEYFSETQRNKGNFPGRFSGRQFSNSRSEMNVSTLELGDSALYLCASSLDQIHTDTQYFGPGTRLTVL.

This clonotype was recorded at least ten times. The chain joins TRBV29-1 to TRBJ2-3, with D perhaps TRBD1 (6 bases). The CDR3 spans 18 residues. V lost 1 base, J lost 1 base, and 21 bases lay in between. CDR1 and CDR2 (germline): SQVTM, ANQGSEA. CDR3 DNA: TGCAGCGTTGAAGTCTGGACAGCCATGGAAGAGGGCACAGATACGCAGTATTTT. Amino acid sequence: CSVEVWTAMEEGTDTQYF.

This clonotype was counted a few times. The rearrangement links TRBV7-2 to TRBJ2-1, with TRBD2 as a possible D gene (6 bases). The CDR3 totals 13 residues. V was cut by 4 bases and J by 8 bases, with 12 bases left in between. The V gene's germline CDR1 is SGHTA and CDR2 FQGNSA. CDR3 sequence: CASSSTSVHEQFF. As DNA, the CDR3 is TGTGCCAGCAGCTCGACTAGTGTCCATGAGCAGTTCTTC. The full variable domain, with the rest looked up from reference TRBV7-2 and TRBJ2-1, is GAGVSQSPSNKVTEKGKDVELRCDPISGHTALYWYRQSLGQGLEFLIYFQGNSAPDKSGLPSDRFSAERTGGSVSTLTIQRTQQEDSAVYLCASSSTSVHEQFFGPGTRLTVL.

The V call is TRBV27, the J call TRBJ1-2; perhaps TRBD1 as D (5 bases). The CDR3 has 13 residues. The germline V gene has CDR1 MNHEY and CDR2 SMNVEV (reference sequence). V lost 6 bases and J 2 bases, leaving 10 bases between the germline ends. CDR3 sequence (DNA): TGTGCCAGCAGCCCCCGGGACAACTATGGCTACACCTTC. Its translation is CASSPRDNYGYTF.